Listed below are T cell receptor beta chains from one sample, sequenced in a study of blood T cells in healthy people across ages. MiXCR, run by TCRdb on the 5' RACE reads, gives a single entry per CDR3 protein. The sample has around 800,000 distinct CDR3 sequences, around 42% seen once. Sequenced material: blood. The receptors come from a man in his sixties in good health. Each CDR3 is given with its conserved first and last residue. Each record gives: V gene, clone size, D gene, J gene, CDR3 protein, CDR3 DNA. D genes are given only for firm matches. Clone size is stated in some rows and not others, as once, few, many or a class when expanded.

V gene: TRBV12-3/TRBV12-4
clone size: .
D gene: .
J gene: TRBJ2-6
CDR3 protein: CASSSRRANVLTF
CDR3 DNA: TGTGCCAGCAGTTCGCGAAGGGCCAACGTCCTGACTTTC

V gene: TRBV13
clone size: .
D gene: .
J gene: TRBJ2-1
CDR3 protein: CASSSPEGHEQFF
CDR3 DNA: TGTGCCAGCAGCTCCCCGGAGGGCCATGAGCAGTTCTTC

V gene: TRBV6-6
clone size: .
D gene: .
J gene: TRBJ1-2
CDR3 protein: CASSYSGLGRGSYGYTF
CDR3 DNA: TGTGCCAGCAGTTACTCGGGATTGGGCAGGGGAAGCTATGGCTACACCTTC

V gene: TRBV6-1
clone size: .
D gene: TRBD1
J gene: TRBJ1-1
CDR3 protein: CASSVTTGGNEAFF
CDR3 DNA: TGTGCCAGCAGTGTTACTACAGGGGGAAATGAAGCTTTCTTT

V gene: TRBV24-1
clone size: .
D gene: .
J gene: TRBJ2-1
CDR3 protein: CATSDLGSNGEQFF
CDR3 DNA: TGTGCCACCAGTGATTTGGGAAGCAACGGCGAGCAGTTCTTC

V gene: TRBV25-1
clone size: .
D gene: TRBD1
J gene: TRBJ2-3
CDR3 protein: CASRLQGAEEDTQYF
CDR3 DNA: TGTGCCAGCAGGCTTCAGGGGGCGGAAGAAGATACGCAGTATTTT

V gene: TRBV20-1
clone size: .
D gene: TRBD2
J gene: TRBJ2-1
CDR3 protein: CSASDSGGLYEQFF
CDR3 DNA: TGCAGTGCTAGTGACAGCGGGGGACTCTATGAGCAGTTCTTC

V gene: TRBV6-1
clone size: .
D gene: TRBD2
J gene: TRBJ2-1
CDR3 protein: CASQLAGNYNEQFF
CDR3 DNA: TGTGCCAGCCAACTAGCGGGGAACTACAATGAGCAGTTCTTC

V gene: TRBV28
clone size: .
D gene: .
J gene: TRBJ1-1
CDR3 protein: CASRPPTGTNTEAFF
CDR3 DNA: TGTGCCAGCAGGCCACCGACAGGAACGAACACTGAAGCTTTCTTT

V gene: TRBV11-1
clone size: .
D gene: .
J gene: TRBJ2-7
CDR3 protein: CASSLAGSEASYEQYF
CDR3 DNA: TGTGCCAGCAGCTTAGCTGGTAGTGAGGCTTCCTACGAGCAGTACTTC

V gene: TRBV7-2
clone size: few
D gene: .
J gene: TRBJ2-3
CDR3 protein: CASSDPWTPYF
CDR3 DNA: TGTGCCAGCAGCGACCCTTGGACCCCGTATTTT

V gene: TRBV5-1
clone size: .
D gene: .
J gene: TRBJ2-3
CDR3 protein: CASSSQQGSTDSQYF
CDR3 DNA: TGCGCCAGCAGCTCCCAACAGGGAAGCACAGATTCGCAGTATTTT

V gene: TRBV7-6
clone size: once
D gene: TRBD1
J gene: TRBJ1-2
CDR3 protein: CASSQIPGQGSYYGYTF
CDR3 DNA: TGTGCCAGCAGCCAAATCCCGGGACAGGGGTCGTACTATGGCTACACCTTC

V gene: TRBV11-2
clone size: .
D gene: TRBD2
J gene: TRBJ2-2
CDR3 protein: CASSPPRGGVDTGELFF
CDR3 DNA: TGTGCCAGCAGCCCCCCGCGGGGGGGCGTAGACACCGGGGAGCTGTTTTTT